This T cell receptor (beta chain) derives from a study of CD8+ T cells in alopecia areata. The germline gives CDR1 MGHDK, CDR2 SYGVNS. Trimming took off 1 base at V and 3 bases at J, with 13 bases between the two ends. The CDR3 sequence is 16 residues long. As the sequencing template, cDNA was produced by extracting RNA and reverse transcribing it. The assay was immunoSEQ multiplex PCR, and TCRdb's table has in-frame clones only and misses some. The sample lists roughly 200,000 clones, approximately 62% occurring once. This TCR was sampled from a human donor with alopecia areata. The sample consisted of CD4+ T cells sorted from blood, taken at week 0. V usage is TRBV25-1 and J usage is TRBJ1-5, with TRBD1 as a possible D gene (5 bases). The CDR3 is CASSESSGTYNQPQHF. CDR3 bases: TGTGCCAGCAGTGAATCCTCAGGGACTTACAATCAGCCCCAGCATTTT.